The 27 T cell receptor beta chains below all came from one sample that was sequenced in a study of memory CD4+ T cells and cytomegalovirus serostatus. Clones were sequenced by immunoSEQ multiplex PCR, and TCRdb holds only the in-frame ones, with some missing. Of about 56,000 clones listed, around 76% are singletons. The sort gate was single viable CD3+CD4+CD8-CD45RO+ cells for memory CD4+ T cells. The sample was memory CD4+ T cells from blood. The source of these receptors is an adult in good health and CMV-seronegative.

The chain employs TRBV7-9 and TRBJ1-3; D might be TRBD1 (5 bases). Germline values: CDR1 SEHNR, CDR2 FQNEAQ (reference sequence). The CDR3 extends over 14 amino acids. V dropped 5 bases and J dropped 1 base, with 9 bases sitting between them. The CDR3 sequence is CASSRSGSGNTIYF. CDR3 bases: TGTGCCAGCAGCCGATCAGGGTCTGGAAACACCATATATTTT.

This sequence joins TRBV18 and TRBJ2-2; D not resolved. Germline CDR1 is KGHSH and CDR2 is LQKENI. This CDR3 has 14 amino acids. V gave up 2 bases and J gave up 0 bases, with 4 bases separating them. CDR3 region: CASSPMANTGELFF. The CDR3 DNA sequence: TGTGCCAGCTCACCAATGGCGAACACCGGGGAGCTGTTTTTT.

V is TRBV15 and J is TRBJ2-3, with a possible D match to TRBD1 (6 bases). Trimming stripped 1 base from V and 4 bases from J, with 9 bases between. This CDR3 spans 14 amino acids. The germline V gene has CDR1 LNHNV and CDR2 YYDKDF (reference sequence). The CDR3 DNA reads TGTGCCACCAGCAGAGTCGCAGGGGCAGATACGCAGTATTTT. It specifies CATSRVAGADTQYF.

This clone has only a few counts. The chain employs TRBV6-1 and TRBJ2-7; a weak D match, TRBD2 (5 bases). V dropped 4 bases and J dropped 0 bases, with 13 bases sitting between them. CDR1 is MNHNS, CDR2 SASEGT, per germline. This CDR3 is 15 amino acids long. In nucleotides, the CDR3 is TGTGCCAGCAGTGGGAGGATCTCAAGCTCCTACGAGCAGTACTTC. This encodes CASSGRISSSYEQYF.

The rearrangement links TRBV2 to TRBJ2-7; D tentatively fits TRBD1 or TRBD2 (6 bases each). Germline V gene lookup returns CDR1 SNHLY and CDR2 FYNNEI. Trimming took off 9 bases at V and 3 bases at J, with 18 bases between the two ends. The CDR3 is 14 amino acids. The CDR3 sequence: CASQEGEVGYEQYF. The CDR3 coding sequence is TGTGCCAGTCAAGAGGGGGAGGTGGGCTACGAGCAGTACTTC.

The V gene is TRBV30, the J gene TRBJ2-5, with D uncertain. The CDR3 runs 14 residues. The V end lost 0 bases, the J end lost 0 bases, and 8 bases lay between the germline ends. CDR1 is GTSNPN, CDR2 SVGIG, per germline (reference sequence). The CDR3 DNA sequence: TGTGCCTGGAGTGTACTTGCAGACCAAGAGACCCAGTACTTC. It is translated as CAWSVLADQETQYF. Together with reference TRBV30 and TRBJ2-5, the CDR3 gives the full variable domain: SQTIHQWPATLVQPVGSPLSLECTVEGTSNPNLYWYRQAAGRGLQLLFYSVGIGQISSEVPQNLSASRPQDRQFILSSKKLLLSDSGFYLCAWSVLADQETQYFGPGTRLLVL.

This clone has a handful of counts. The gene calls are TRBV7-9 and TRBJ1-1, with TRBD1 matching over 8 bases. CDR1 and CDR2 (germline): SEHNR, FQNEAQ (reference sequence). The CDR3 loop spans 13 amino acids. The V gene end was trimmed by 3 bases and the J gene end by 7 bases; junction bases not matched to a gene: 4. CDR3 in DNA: TGTGCCAGCAGCTTTGACAGGGGTGGTGAAGCTTTCTTT. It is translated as CASSFDRGGEAFF. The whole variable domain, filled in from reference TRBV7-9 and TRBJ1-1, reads DTGVSQNPRHKITKRGQNVTFRCDPISEHNRLYWYRQTLGQGPEFLTYFQNEAQLEKSRLLSDRFSAERPKGSFSTLEIQRTEQGDSAMYLCASSFDRGGEAFFGQGTRLTVV.

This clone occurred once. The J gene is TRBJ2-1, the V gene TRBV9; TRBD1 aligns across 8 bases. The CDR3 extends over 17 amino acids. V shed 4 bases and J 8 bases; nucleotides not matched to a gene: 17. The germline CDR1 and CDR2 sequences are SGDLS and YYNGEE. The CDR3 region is CASSPRGGQGAAYEQFF. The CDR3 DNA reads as TGTGCCAGCAGCCCAAGAGGTGGCCAGGGGGCAGCTTATGAGCAGTTCTTC.

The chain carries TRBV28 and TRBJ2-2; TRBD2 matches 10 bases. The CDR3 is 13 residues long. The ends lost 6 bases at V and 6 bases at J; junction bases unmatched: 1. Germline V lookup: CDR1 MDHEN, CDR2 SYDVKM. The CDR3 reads CASRGLAPGELFF. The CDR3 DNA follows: TGTGCCAGCAGGGGACTAGCGCCCGGGGAGCTGTTTTTT.

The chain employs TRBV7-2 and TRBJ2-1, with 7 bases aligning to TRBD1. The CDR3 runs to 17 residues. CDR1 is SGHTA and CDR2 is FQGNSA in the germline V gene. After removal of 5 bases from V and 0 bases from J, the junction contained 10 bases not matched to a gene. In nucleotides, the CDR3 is TGTGCCAGCAGCCTGTCCGACAGGGTGCGCTCCTACAATGAGCAGTTCTTC. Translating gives CASSLSDRVRSYNEQFF.

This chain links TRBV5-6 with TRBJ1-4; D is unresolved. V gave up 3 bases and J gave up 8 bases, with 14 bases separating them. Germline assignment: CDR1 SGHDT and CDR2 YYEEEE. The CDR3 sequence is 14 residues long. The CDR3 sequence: CASSSVSAPEKLFF. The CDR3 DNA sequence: TGTGCCAGCAGCTCGGTTTCTGCCCCGGAAAAACTGTTTTTT.

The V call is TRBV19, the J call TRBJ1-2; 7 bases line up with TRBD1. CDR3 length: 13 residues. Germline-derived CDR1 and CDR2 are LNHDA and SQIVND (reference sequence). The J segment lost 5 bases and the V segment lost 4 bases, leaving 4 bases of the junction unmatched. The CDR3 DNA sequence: TGTGCCAGTAGTAGGGGACAGATGTATGGCTACACCTTC. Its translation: CASSRGQMYGYTF. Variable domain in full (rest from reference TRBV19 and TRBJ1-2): DGGITQSPKYLFRKEGQNVTLSCEQNLNHDAMYWYRQDPGQGLRLIYYSQIVNDFQKGDIAEGYSVSREKKESFPLTVTSAQKNPTAFYLCASSRGQMYGYTFGSGTRLTVV.

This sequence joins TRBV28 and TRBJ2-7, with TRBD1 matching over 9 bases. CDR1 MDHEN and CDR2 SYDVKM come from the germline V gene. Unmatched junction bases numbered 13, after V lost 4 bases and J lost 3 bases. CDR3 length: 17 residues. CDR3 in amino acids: CASSSKTGTGTIYEQYF. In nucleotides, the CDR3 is TGTGCCAGCAGTTCCAAAACCGGGACAGGGACAATCTACGAGCAGTACTTC.

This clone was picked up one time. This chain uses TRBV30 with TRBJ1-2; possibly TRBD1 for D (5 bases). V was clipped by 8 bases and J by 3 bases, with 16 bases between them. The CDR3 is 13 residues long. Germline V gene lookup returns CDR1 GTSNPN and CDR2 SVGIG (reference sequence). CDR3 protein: CAGQLQTDYGYTF. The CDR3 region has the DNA TGTGCCGGACAACTACAGACCGACTATGGCTACACCTTC.

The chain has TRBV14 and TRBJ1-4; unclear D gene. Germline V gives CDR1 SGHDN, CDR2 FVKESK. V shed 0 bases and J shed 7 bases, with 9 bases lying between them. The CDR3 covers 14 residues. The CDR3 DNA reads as TGTGCCAGCAGCCAAGATATGGTTGGTGAAAAACTGTTTTTT. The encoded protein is CASSQDMVGEKLFF.

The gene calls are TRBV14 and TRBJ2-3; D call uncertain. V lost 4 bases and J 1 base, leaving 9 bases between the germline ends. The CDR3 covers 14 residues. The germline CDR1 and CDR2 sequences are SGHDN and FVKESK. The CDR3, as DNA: TGTGCCAGCAGCCGTCAAGCCCGCACAGATACGCAGTATTTT. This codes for CASSRQARTDTQYF. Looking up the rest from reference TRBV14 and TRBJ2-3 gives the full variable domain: EAGVTQFPSHSVIEKGQTVTLRCDPISGHDNLYWYRRVMGKEIKFLLHFVKESKQDESGMPNNRFLAERTGGTYSTLKVQPAELEDSGVYFCASSRQARTDTQYFGPGTRLTVL.

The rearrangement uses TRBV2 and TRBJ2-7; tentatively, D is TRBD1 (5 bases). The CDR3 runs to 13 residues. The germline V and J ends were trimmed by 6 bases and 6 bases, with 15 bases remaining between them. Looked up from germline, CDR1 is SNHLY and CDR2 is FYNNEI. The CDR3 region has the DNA TGTGCCAGCAGGCCCCGGTGGGGCAGCGAGCAGTACTTC. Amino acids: CASRPRWGSEQYF.

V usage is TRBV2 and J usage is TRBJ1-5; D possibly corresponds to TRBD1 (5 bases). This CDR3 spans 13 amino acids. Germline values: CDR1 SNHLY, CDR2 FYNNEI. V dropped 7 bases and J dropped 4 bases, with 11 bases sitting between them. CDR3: CASTTGDNQPQHF. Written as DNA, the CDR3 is TGTGCCAGCACCACAGGCGATAATCAGCCCCAGCATTTT.

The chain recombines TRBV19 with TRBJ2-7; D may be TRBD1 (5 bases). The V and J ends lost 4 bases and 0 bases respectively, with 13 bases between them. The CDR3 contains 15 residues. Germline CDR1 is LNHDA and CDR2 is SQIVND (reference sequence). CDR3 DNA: TGTGCCAGTAGTAGGACATCTTCGAGCTCCTACGAGCAGTACTTC. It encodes CASSRTSSSSYEQYF.

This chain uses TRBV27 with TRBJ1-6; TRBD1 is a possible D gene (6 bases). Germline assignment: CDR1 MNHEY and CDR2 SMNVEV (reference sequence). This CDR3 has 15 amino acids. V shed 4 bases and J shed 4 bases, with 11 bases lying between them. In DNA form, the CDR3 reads TGTGCCAGCAGTTCGAAACAGGGATATAATTCACCCCTCCACTTT. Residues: CASSSKQGYNSPLHF.

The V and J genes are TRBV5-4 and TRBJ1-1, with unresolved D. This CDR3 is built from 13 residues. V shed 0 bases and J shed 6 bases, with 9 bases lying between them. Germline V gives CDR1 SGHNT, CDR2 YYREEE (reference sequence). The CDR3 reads CASSLGGEAEAFF. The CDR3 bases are TGTGCCAGCAGCTTGGGAGGTGAGGCTGAAGCTTTCTTT.

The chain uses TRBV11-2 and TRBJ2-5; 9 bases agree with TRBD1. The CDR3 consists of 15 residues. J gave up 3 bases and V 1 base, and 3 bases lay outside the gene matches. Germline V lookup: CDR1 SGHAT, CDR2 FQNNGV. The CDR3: CASSLGQGVEETQYF. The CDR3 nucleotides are TGTGCCAGCAGCTTAGGACAGGGGGTGGAAGAGACCCAGTACTTC. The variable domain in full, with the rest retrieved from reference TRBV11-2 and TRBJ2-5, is EAGVAQSPRYKIIEKRQSVAFWCNPISGHATLYWYQQILGQGPKLLIQFQNNGVVDDSQLPKDRFSAERLKGVDSTLKIQPAKLEDSAVYLCASSLGQGVEETQYFGPGTRLLVL.

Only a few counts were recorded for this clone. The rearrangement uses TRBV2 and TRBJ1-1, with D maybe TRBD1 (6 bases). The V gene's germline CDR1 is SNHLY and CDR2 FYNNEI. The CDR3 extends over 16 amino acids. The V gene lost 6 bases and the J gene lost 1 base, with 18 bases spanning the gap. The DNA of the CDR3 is TGTGCCAGCAGAAAACCCCCGTGGACAGAGAACACTGAAGCTTTCTTT. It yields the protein CASRKPPWTENTEAFF.

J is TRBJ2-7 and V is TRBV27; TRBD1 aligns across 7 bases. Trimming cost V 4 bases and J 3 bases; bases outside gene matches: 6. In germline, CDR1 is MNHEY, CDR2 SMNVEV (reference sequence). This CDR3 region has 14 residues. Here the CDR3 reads CASSSIRQGYEQYF. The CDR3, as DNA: TGTGCCAGCAGTTCAATCCGACAGGGCTACGAGCAGTACTTC.

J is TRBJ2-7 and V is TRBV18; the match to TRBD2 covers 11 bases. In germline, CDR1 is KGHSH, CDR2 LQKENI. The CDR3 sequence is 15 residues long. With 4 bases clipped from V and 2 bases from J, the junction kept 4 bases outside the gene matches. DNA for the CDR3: TGTGCCAGCTCACTGCTAGCGGGGGGAACCTACGAGCAGTACTTC. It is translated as CASSLLAGGTYEQYF.

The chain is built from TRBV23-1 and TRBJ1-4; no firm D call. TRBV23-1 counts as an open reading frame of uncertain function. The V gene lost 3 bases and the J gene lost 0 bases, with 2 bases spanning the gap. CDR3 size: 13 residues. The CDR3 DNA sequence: TGCGCCAGCAGTCAGGCAACTAATGAAAAACTGTTTTTT. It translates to CASSQATNEKLFF.

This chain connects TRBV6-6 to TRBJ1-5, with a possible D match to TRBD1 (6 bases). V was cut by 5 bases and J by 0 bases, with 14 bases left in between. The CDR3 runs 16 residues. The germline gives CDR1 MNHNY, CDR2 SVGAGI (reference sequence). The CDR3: CASSLDRNYSNQPQHF. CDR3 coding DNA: TGTGCCAGCAGTCTAGACAGGAACTATAGCAATCAGCCCCAGCATTTT.